Below, 2 T cell receptor beta chains from the same sample are listed, as sequenced in a study of read filtering for tumor transcriptome and immune sequencing. From 300 to 450 ng of RNA, a library with molecular barcoded alpha/delta and beta/gamma adaptors was made. Each CDR3 protein gets one entry after TCRdb re-called the reads with MiXCR. Of tens of thousands of distinct CDR3 sequences in the sample, 15% to 20% are singletons; the top ten hold around 9.9%. Sequencing was carried out using a population of CD138-negative cells sorted from bone marrow. The receptors were gathered from a donor aged 40 or older with multiple myeloma.

The rearrangement links TRBV5-1 to TRBJ2-7; D may be TRBD1 or TRBD2 (5 bases each). V was trimmed by 5 bases and J by 1 base, leaving 22 bases between them. Per germline, CDR1 SGHRS and CDR2 YFSETQ. The CDR3 consists of 17 residues. The CDR3 spells CASSFRTGARTSYEQYF. DNA of the CDR3: TGCGCCAGCAGTTTCCGGACTGGGGCCCGCACGTCCTACGAGCAGTACTTC.

There are many counts of this clonotype. This sequence joins TRBV5-1 and TRBJ2-5; a weak D match, TRBD1 (5 bases). Trimming removed 7 bases from V and 2 bases from J, with 15 bases in between. The germline V gene has CDR1 SGHRS and CDR2 YFSETQ. The CDR3 consists of 14 residues. CDR3 sequence (DNA): TGCGCCAGCGCCTTCGGTAGGGGACAAGAGACCCAGTACTTC. Translating gives CASAFGRGQETQYF.